These 15 T cell receptor beta chains originate from one sample sequenced in a study of radiotherapy plus CTLA-4 blockade in lung cancer. Measured with immunoSEQ multiplex PCR; TCRdb has only the in-frame clones, and not every one. Counted here are roughly 100,000 clones, more than 75% occurring once; the ten biggest clones make up approximately 3.7%. Specimen: peripheral blood, collected from a patient treated with radiotherapy plus ipilimumab. Source of these receptors: a human donor with non-small cell lung cancer who had a partial response to radiotherapy plus ipilimumab.

This chain joins TRBV6-6 and TRBJ2-1; tentatively, D is TRBD1 (6 bases). The germline CDR1 and CDR2 sequences are MNHNY and SVGAGI (reference sequence). The CDR3 runs 15 residues. Deletions cut 6 bases from V and 4 bases from J, with 16 bases between. The CDR3 DNA reads TGTGCCAGCAGCCCCTCCGGACAGAGATACAATGAGCAGTTCTTC. Its protein product is CASSPSGQRYNEQFF.

This clone was seen only once. V is TRBV5-7 and J is TRBJ1-1; possibly TRBD1 for D (6 bases). TRBV5-7 is labeled an ORF, and its function is uncertain. The V gene lost 6 bases and the J gene lost 5 bases, with 14 bases spanning the gap. CDR3 size: 13 residues. The CDR3: CASTLQGNTEAFF. The CDR3, as DNA: TGTGCCAGCACCCTCCAGGGGAATACTGAAGCTTTCTTT.

J is TRBJ2-5 and V is TRBV7-7, with D possibly being TRBD2 (5 bases). The CDR3 spans 13 residues. The germline V gene encodes CDR1 SSHAT and CDR2 FNYEAQ (reference sequence). Trimming shortened V by 5 bases and J by 2 bases, and 9 bases separated the two germline ends. This CDR3 reads CASSQDFQETQYF. The DNA for the CDR3 is TGTGCCAGCAGCCAGGACTTTCAAGAGACCCAGTACTTC.

The chain joins TRBV4-1 to TRBJ1-4; D gene unclear. V lost 7 bases to trimming and J lost 6 bases, with 21 bases between them. Per the germline V gene, CDR1 is MGHRA and CDR2 is YSYEKL. The CDR3 is 16 amino acids. CDR3 coding DNA: TGCGCCAGCACCCACACACCGGGAGCTTTTGATGAAAAACTGTTTTTT. Its translation: CASTHTPGAFDEKLFF.

The chain carries TRBV23-1 and TRBJ2-3; 8 nucleotides agree with TRBD1. TRBV23-1 is labeled an ORF, and its function is uncertain. The CDR3 has 17 amino acids. Trimming at V came to 0 bases and at J to 1 base, leaving 6 bases not matched to a gene. The CDR3 bases are TGCGCCAGCAGTCAATCGGCGCAGGGGGCCGGCACAGATACGCAGTATTTT. It translates to CASSQSAQGAGTDTQYF.

This sequence joins TRBV29-1 and TRBJ2-3; 7 bases match TRBD1. The ends lost 4 bases at V and 4 bases at J; junction bases unmatched: 14. CDR3 length: 16 residues. Germline-derived CDR1 and CDR2 are SQVTM and ANQGSEA. CDR3 sequence: CSVGGPTGKRADTQYF. The CDR3 nucleotides read TGCAGCGTTGGGGGCCCGACAGGGAAGAGGGCAGATACGCAGTATTTT.

The chain uses TRBV6-1 and TRBJ2-3; 11 bases are shared with TRBD2. The length of the CDR3 is 14 residues. Germline CDR1 is MNHNS and CDR2 is SASEGT. The V segment lost 3 bases and the J segment 9 bases; nucleotides outside the gene matches: 5. The DNA of the CDR3 is TGTGCCAGCAGTGATAGCGGGAGGGCCTCCACGCAGTATTTT. This sequence encodes CASSDSGRASTQYF.

The gene calls are TRBV30 and TRBJ2-7; possible D gene TRBD2, 5 bases. V dropped 2 bases and J dropped 2 bases, with 19 bases sitting between them. The germline gives CDR1 GTSNPN, CDR2 SVGIG (reference sequence). The CDR3 runs to 16 residues. This CDR3 is CAWSFTLLDEAYEQYF. In DNA, the CDR3 is TGTGCCTGGAGTTTCACTTTACTAGATGAGGCCTACGAGCAGTACTTC.

The rearrangement joins TRBV6-1 to TRBJ2-3; maybe TRBD2 (5 bases). Trimming removed 2 bases from V and 0 bases from J, with 9 bases in between. There are 15 residues in the CDR3. The germline V gene encodes CDR1 MNHNS and CDR2 SASEGT. For the CDR3, the DNA is TGTGCCAGCAGTGAAAGGGCGGGTAGCACAGATACGCAGTATTTT. Protein sequence: CASSERAGSTDTQYF.

The genes are TRBV5-4 and TRBJ1-2; D is possibly TRBD1 (6 bases). Between the trimmed V and J ends, which lost 4 bases and 14 bases, there was a span of 18 bases. The CDR3 contains 12 residues. Germline CDR1 is SGHNT and CDR2 is YYREEE (reference sequence). In DNA form, the CDR3 reads TGTGCCAGCAGCAAGGGGGACCGCTTCAGTACCTTC. Encoded protein: CASSKGDRFSTF.

This clone came up a few times. The V gene is TRBV9, the J gene TRBJ2-1; 9 bases map to TRBD2. The CDR3 has 15 residues. The J segment lost 4 bases and the V segment lost 4 bases, leaving 6 bases of the junction unmatched. Germline V gene sequence: CDR1 SGDLS, CDR2 YYNGEE. The CDR3 sequence is CASSLTSGPYNEQFF. The DNA of the CDR3 is TGTGCCAGCAGCCTCACTAGCGGGCCTTACAATGAGCAGTTCTTC.

This clone was counted a single time. The chain has TRBV27 and TRBJ1-1; D is perhaps TRBD1 (5 bases). The V gene lost 2 bases and the J gene lost 0 bases, with 10 bases spanning the gap. There are 15 residues in the CDR3. CDR1 MNHEY and CDR2 SMNVEV come from the germline V gene (reference sequence). The CDR3 bases are TGTGCCAGCAGTTTACACAGGCGGATGAACACTGAAGCTTTCTTT. Amino acids: CASSLHRRMNTEAFF.

The chain combines TRBV7-9 with TRBJ2-3, with D possibly TRBD2 on 5 matching bases. The CDR3 extends over 16 amino acids. Trimming removed 3 bases from V and 6 bases from J, with 19 bases in between. From germline, CDR1 is SEHNR and CDR2 FQNEAQ (reference sequence). The CDR3 spells CASSLRRASITDTQYF. Written as DNA, the CDR3 is TGTGCCAGCAGCTTGAGGCGGGCATCAATTACTGATACGCAGTATTTT.

The CDR3 DNA reads as TGTGCCAGCAGCTTCCTTCGTCGGGGAGTTGGGTACAATGAGCAGTTCTTC. Its translation is CASSFLRRGVGYNEQFF. The J gene is TRBJ2-1, the V gene TRBV5-6, with a possible D match to TRBD2 (5 bases). Trimming removed 2 bases from V and 4 bases from J, with 19 bases in between. Germline V gives CDR1 SGHDT, CDR2 YYEEEE. This CDR3 spans 17 amino acids. The full variable domain, its missing parts supplied by reference TRBV5-6 and TRBJ2-1, is DAGVTQSPTHLIKTRGQQVTLRCSPKSGHDTVSWYQQALGQGPQFIFQYYEEEERQRGNFPDRFSGHQFPNYSSELNVNALLLGDSALYLCASSFLRRGVGYNEQFFGPGTRLTVL.

This clone has just one count. This chain links TRBV28 with TRBJ2-1; D not certain. The CDR3 consists of 12 residues. Deletions cut 6 bases from V and 7 bases from J, with 10 bases between. Germline CDR1 MDHEN, CDR2 SYDVKM. As DNA, the CDR3 is TGTGCCAGCAGCAACAGTTTGAATGAGCAGTTCTTC. Protein product: CASSNSLNEQFF.